The clone carrying this TCR beta chain was found a few times. What it binds is unknown. cDNA synthesis used the whole RNA isolate, giving expressed TCRB sequences. Sequencing was performed with immunoSEQ multiplex PCR; in TCRdb, only in-frame clones are kept and a portion is missing. Of hundreds of thousands of clones listed, more than 13% are singletons. This sample was included in a study of beta chain features in type 1 diabetes. Regarding the study as a whole: A pattern of fewer insertions and more deletions at VDJ junctions was seen in type 1 diabetes patients. Moderately but significantly shorter TCRB CDR3s were found in Type 1 diabetes patients in all four CD4+ subsets.

Per the germline V gene, CDR1 is SNHLY and CDR2 is FYNNEI. J was trimmed by 15 bases and V by 5 bases; bases with no gene match: 9. The CDR3 spans 13 residues. The clonotype originates from a man between 18 and 29 years old with type 1 diabetes. Sequencing used naive CD4+ T cells from blood. The chain recombines TRBV2 with TRBJ2-1; 11 bases are a match to TRBD2. The CDR3 loop reads CASSPLTSGVPFF. CDR3 bases: TGTGCCAGCAGTCCCCTGACTAGCGGGGTACCGTTCTTC. The entire variable domain, with the rest obtained from reference TRBV2 and TRBJ2-1, is as follows: EPEVTQTPSHQVTQMGQEVILRCVPISNHLYFYWYRQILGQKVEFLVSFYNNEISEKSEIFDDQFSVERPDGSNFTLKIRSTKLEDSAMYFCASSPLTSGVPFFGPGTRLTVL.